Sequencing of this TCR beta chain was carried out in a study of cytomegalovirus exposure and HLA in healthy donors. The study, taken as a whole, reports: Indistinguishable V segments such as TRBV6-2 and TRBV6-3 were excluded. Apparent HLA restriction characterized most CMV-associated TCR beta chains in a later analysis. TCR beta sequences reportedly predicted the HLA-A and HLA-B alleles of most subjects accurately. Presence/absence analyses treated sequencing depth as roughly uniform across donors.

As for this clone: What it recognizes is unknown.

Germline CDR1 SGHDT, CDR2 YYEEEE. V shed 2 bases and J shed 0 bases, with 15 bases lying between them. The CDR3 length is 17 residues. PCR involved 60 Vbeta and 13 Jbeta primers. This table comes from immunoSEQ multiplex PCR, and its TCRdb copy is limited to in-frame clones, with some not included. The table lists roughly 140,000 clones, around 65% of them singletons. The TCR was taken from a woman aged 25 to 39 in good health and CMV-seropositive. Sequencing was performed on PBMCs. The V and J genes are TRBV5-6 and TRBJ2-4; no definite D call. CDR3 in DNA: TGTGCCAGCAGCTTTAGGAGTGGCGTACAAGCCAAAAACATTCAGTACTTC. It yields the protein CASSFRSGVQAKNIQYF. Filled out from reference TRBV5-6 and TRBJ2-4, the complete variable domain reads DAGVTQSPTHLIKTRGQQVTLRCSPKSGHDTVSWYQQALGQGPQFIFQYYEEEERQRGNFPDRFSGHQFPNYSSELNVNALLLGDSALYLCASSFRSGVQAKNIQYFGAGTRLSVL.